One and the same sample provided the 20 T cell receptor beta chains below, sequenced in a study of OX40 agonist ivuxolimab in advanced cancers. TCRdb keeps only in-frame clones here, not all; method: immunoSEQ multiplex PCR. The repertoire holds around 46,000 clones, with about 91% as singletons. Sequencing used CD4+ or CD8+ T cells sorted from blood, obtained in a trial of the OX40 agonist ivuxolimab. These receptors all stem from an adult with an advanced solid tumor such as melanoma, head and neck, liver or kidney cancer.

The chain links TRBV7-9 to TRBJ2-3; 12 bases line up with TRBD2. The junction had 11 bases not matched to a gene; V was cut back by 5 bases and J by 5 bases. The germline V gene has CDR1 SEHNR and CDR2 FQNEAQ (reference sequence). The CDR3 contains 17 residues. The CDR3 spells CASSLTSGGYPRDTQYF. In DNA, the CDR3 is TGTGCCAGCAGCCTTACTAGCGGGGGGTACCCAAGAGATACGCAGTATTTT.

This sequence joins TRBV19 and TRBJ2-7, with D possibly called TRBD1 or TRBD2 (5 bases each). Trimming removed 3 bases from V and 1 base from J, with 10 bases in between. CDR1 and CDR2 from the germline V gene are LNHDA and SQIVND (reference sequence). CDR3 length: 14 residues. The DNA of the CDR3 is TGTGCCAGTAGTATCGGGACGGAATCCTACGAGCAGTACTTC. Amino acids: CASSIGTESYEQYF.

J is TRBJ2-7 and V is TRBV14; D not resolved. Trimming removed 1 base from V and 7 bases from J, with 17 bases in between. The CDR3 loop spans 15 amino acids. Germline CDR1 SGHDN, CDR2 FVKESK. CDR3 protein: CASSQVGRRPEEQYV. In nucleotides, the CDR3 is TGTGCCAGCAGCCAAGTGGGCCGACGACCGGAAGAGCAGTACGTC.

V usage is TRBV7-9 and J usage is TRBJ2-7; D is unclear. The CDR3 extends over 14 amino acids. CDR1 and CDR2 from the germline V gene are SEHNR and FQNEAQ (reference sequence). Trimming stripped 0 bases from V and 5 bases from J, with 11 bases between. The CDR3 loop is CASSLANSLHEQYF. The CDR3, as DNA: TGTGCCAGCAGCTTAGCAAACAGTCTTCACGAGCAGTACTTC.

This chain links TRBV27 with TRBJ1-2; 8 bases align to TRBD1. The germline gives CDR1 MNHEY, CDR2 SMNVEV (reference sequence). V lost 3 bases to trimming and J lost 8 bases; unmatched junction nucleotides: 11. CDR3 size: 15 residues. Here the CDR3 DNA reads TGTGCCAGCAGTTTGGGGATTCAGGGGGCAGCAGGCTACACCTTC. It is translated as CASSLGIQGAAGYTF.

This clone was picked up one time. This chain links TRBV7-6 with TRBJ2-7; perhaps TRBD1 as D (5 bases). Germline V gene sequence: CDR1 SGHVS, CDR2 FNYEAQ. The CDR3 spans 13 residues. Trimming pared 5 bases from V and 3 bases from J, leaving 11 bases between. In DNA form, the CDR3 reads TGTGCCAGCAGCAAAACAGACAGCTACGAGCAGTACTTC. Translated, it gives CASSKTDSYEQYF.

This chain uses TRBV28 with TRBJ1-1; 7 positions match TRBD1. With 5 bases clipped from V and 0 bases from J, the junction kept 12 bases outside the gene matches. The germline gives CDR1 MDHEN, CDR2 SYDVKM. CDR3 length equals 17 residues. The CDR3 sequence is CASSPYRGTSMNTEAFF. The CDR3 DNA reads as TGTGCCAGCAGTCCATACAGGGGAACCTCAATGAACACTGAAGCTTTCTTT.

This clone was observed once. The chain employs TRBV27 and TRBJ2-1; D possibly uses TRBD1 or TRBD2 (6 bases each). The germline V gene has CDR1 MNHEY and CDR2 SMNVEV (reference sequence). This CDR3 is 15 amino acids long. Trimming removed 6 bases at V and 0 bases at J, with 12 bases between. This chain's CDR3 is CASSPWGASYNEQFF. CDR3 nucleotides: TGTGCCAGCAGCCCATGGGGGGCCTCCTACAATGAGCAGTTCTTC.

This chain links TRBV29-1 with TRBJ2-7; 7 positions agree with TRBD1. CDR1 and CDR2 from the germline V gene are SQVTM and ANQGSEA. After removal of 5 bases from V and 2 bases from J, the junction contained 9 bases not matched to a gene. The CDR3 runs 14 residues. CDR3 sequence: CSVITGTATYEQYF. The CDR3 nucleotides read TGCAGCGTTATAACCGGGACAGCCACCTACGAGCAGTACTTC.

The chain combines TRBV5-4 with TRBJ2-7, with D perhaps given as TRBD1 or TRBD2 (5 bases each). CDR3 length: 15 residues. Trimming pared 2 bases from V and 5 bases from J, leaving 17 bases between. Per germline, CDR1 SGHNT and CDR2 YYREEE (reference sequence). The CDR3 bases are TGTGCCAGCAGCTTCCCCGACAGCGGATTGAACGAGCAGTACTTC. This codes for CASSFPDSGLNEQYF.

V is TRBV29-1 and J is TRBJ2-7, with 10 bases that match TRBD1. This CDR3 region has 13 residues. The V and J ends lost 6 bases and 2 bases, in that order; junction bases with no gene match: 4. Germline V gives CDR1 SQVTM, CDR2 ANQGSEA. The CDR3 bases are TGCAGCGTGGGGACAGGGGAAACCTACGAGCAGTACTTC. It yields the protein CSVGTGETYEQYF.

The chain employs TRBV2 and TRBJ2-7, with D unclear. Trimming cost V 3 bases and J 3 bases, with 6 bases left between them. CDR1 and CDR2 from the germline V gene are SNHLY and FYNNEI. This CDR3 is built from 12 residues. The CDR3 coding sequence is TGTGCCAGCAGTGATACCAACTACGAGCAGTACGTC. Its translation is CASSDTNYEQYV.

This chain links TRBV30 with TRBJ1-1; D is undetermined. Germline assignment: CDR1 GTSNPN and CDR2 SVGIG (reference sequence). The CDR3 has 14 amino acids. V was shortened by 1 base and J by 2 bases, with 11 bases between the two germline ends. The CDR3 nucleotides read TGTGCCTGGAGTGCATACAGTGGAAACACTGAAGCTTTCTTT. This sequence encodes CAWSAYSGNTEAFF.

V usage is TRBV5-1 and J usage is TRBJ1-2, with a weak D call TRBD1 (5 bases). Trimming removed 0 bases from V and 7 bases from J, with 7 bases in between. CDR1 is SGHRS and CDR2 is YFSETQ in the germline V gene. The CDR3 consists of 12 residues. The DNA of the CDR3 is TGCGCCAGCAGCTTGGAAGGGACTGGCTACACCTTC. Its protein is CASSLEGTGYTF.

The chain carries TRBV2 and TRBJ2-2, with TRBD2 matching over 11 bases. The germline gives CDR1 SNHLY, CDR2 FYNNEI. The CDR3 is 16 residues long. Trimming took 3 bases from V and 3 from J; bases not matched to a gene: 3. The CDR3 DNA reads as TGTGCCAGCAGTGAGGTGACTAGCGGGGACACCGGGGAGCTGTTTTTT. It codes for CASSEVTSGDTGELFF.

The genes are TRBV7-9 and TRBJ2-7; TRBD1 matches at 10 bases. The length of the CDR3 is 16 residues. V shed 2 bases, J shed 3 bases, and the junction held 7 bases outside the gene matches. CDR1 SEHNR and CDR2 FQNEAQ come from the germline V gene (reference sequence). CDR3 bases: TGTGCCAGCAGCTTAACGGGGACAGGGGCGTTCTACGAGCAGTACTTC. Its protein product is CASSLTGTGAFYEQYF.

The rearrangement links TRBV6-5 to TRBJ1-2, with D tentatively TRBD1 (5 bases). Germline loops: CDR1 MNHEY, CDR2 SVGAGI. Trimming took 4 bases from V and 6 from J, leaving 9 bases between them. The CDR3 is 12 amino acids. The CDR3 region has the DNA TGTGCCAGCAGTTCCACAGGAAATGGCTACACCTTC. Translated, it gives CASSSTGNGYTF.

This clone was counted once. The CDR3: CASRLGTGGIGLPLHF. For the CDR3, the DNA is TGCGCCAGCAGACTTGGGACAGGGGGGATCGGTTTACCCCTCCACTTT. This chain links TRBV4-1 with TRBJ1-6, with TRBD1 matching 11 bases. The V gene's germline CDR1 is MGHRA and CDR2 YSYEKL. CDR3 length equals 16 residues. After removal of 6 bases from V and 12 bases from J, the junction contained 13 bases not matched to a gene.

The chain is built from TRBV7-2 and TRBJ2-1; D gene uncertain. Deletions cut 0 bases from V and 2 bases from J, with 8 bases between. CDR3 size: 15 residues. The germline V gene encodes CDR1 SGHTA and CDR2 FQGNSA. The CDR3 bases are TGTGCCAGCAGCTTAGCAGGGTGGCCCTACAATGAGCAGTTCTTC. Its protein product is CASSLAGWPYNEQFF.

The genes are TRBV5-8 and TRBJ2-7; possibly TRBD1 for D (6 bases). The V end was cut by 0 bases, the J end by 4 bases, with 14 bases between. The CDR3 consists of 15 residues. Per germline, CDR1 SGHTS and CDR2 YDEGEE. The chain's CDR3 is CASSLAGEPSYEQYV. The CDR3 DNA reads TGTGCCAGCAGCTTGGCAGGGGAACCATCTTACGAGCAGTACGTC.